The sequence of this T cell receptor beta chain was determined in a study of molecular identifiers for immune sequencing clone quantification. CDR1 WNHNN and CDR2 SYGVQD come from the germline V gene (reference sequence). This CDR3 is 14 amino acids long. The germline V and J ends were trimmed by 6 bases and 5 bases, with 17 bases remaining between them. For this clonotype: Its antigen is unidentified.

Naive CD8 T cells were sorted as CD8+CD4-CCR7+CD45RA+. Overall study findings and caveats: Researchers reportedly could pick up spiked Jurkat TCR RNA from one cell mixed into more than 800,000 naive cells. Highly expanded clones may be undercounted when identical TCR molecules share barcodes.

It was with previously described methods and listed TCR primers that bulk TCR libraries were made. From the PCR reads, TCRdb called clonotypes with MiXCR, one entry per CDR3 protein. Among some 320,000 distinct CDR3 sequences listed, about 20% were seen once. V gene TRBV10-1 combines with J gene TRBJ2-7, with D perhaps TRBD1 (5 bases). The TCR sequence derives from a human donor in good health. Some libraries in this study had Jurkat cell RNA spiked in. The specimen sequenced was naive CD8+ T cells from blood, with Jurkat cell RNA spiked in. Sample subset: FACS-sorted CD8+CD4-CCR7+CD45RA+ naive T cells. CDR3 in amino acids: CASSSESQGNEQYF. The DNA for the CDR3 is TGCGCCAGCAGCTCCGAGTCCCAGGGCAACGAGCAGTACTTC.